This T cell receptor (beta chain) was found in a study of type 1 and type 2 diabetes patients listed by TCRdb under 2016. For the wider study: The cohort comprised ten or so type 1 diabetes patients, four type 2 diabetes patients and roughly 6 nondiabetic controls recruited in China. Type 2 diabetes patients served as a disease comparison group for the type 1 diabetes patients. TCRbeta repertoires were profiled by high-throughput sequencing in the study to compare type 1 diabetes, type 2 diabetes and nondiabetic individuals. The TCRbeta libraries underwent paired-end sequencing on Illumina HiSeq 2000 or MiSeq instruments. A total of some 19,000,000 paired-end reads were generated across the whole study. Throughout the study, CD4 or CD8 MicroBeads on MACS columns were used to positively select CD4+ and CD8+ T cells from PBMCs. Comparing roughly 21-cycle and approximately 23-cycle amplification showed similar V gene usage, suggesting similar primer efficiencies and random PCR bias. On the study overall, not on this receptor specifically: Type 2 diabetes and control samples had highly correlated V and J gene usage patterns, with an average between-sample correlation of roughly 0.97. Few highly-expanded CD4+ clones, median one, were found in type 2 diabetes patients, accounting for a median around 4.1% of reads. Because only a limited number of T2D and control samples were sequenced, some T1D-only HECs might also appear in more T2D or control samples. In both CD4+ and CD8+ T cells, type 2 diabetes repertoires were highly diverse, with diversity significantly greater than that of type 1 diabetes repertoires. The study groups were not matched for age and gender, which could possibly have biased interpretation.

Details on this clonotype: Its target antigen remains unknown. Nothing much larger sits one base from this clone, and base qualities are not available.

TCRdb names Illumina MiSeq as the instrument used. For TCRbeta CDR3 amplification, the template was genomic DNA taken from the sorted T cell subsets. The TCRbeta CDR3 region was amplified by multiplex PCR using 30 forward and 13 reverse primers. After the PCR products were purified with AMPure XP beads, a second PCR of approximately 25 cycles was run to add indices and adaptors. Before sequencing, the QIAquick Gel Extraction Kit was used to gel-purify the libraries. Per the original workflow: FLASH was used to merge paired-end reads, and IgBLAST was used to align the merged reads to IMGT V, D and J germline references. Reads with less than 70% alignment identity to germline references were removed, leaving around 11,000,000 reads across the study. IMGT definitions were followed to assign CDR3 boundaries, reading frame and productivity. A highly-expanded clone was defined as any clone making up 1% or more of reads, and normalized Shannon entropy served as the measure of diversity. Unpaired two-tailed t-tests were used to test group differences in Shannon entropy. Using fastp at Q25 and MiXCR, TCRdb reprocessed the public reads and kept productive beta chains. Rows are unified per CDR3 protein, each entry keeping the most common DNA and genes. The V and J calls and clone size come from TCRdb's table, not from the authors' own analysis. The sample table holds around 300,000 distinct CDR3 sequences, of which 40% to 50% were seen once. The ten largest clones take up around 15% of the sample.

Every diabetic patient fulfilled standard classification criteria for type 1 or type 2 diabetes, and glucose and C-peptide were evaluated using WHO-recommended methods. Donors were excluded if they had other autoimmune diseases or infections within the previous four weeks. About 9.6 milliliters of peripheral blood were drawn from each participant. PBMCs were isolated with LymphoPrep density separation. Sequenced input: peripheral blood mononuclear cells (PBMCs). This clonotype was obtained from a man between 18 and 35 years old with type 2 diabetes.

The encoded CDR3 is CASGLAFNTEAFF. The DNA sequence reads TGTGCTAGTGGTTTGGCTTTCAACACTGAAGCTTTCTTT. The sequence is built from TRBV12-5 and TRBJ1-1; the D gene lacks a confident call. A distance of 5 bases separates the germline ends of V and J, which lose 1 base and 2 bases respectively. The germline V gene encodes CDR1 LGHNT and CDR2 FRNRAP. The CDR3 runs 13 amino acids, cysteine and phenylalanine included. CDR3 DNA is the only sequence kept; it has 39 bases, read in frame from the first base.